This T cell receptor (beta chain) was identified during a study of early T cells in non-severe SARS-CoV-2 infection (dated by TCRdb to 2020 to 2022). General notes on the study: TCR sequencing used bulk RNA from unsorted whole blood, so alpha and beta chains could not be paired. Paper-wide results and their limitations: Matching against VDJdb was skewed toward anti-spike CD8 responses, likely underestimated virus-specific expansions, and missed private and CD4 specificities.

This clonotype came up many times. The antigen it recognizes is unknown. It has no much larger one-base neighbor in the sample; base qualities were not kept. The CDR3 spans 15 residues, from the cysteine through the phenylalanine. The entry retains the CDR3 DNA only, 45 bases that are in frame from base 1. V lost 0 bases and J lost 1 base; the stretch between them is 9 bases long. CDR1 and CDR2 (MNHEY, SMNVEV) derive from the germline V gene (reference sequence). To prepare the library, 5' RACE was applied. Sequencing instrument: NextSeq 500. In the TCR library protocol, unique molecular identifiers were attached to individual cDNA molecules to correct for PCR bias and sequencing error. TCR alpha and beta chains were both sequenced, and the abundances of alpha and beta sequences in each sample were closely correlated with each other. In the original analysis: V gene, J gene and CDR3 annotation of TCR sequences was performed with Decombinator V4. TCRs were defined as expanded if a significant change between any two time points was detected under a Poisson model with p below 0.0001. TCR abundances were normalised to the total number of TCRs sequenced per sample and expressed as counts per million. MAIT TCRs were defined by TRAV1-2 paired with TRAJ12, TRAJ20 or TRAJ33, and iNKT TCRs by TRAV10 paired with TRAJ18. VDJdb, accessed 1 November 2021, was searched for CMV, EBV and SARS-CoV-2 annotated TCRs, excluding TCRs annotated for multiple antigens. TCRdb passed the public sequencing reads through fastp at Q25 and MiXCR, retaining productive beta sequences. CDR3 protein duplicates are merged, each entry listing the most common genes and DNA. The V and J calls and clone size come from TCRdb's table, not from the authors' own analysis. The sample records tens of thousands of distinct CDR3 sequences, roughly 5% of which are singletons. In total, the top ten clones hold 5.5% to 8% of the sample.

The study was a case-control design nested within a healthcare worker cohort in London, UK, with weekly nasopharyngeal swab PCR tests and blood sampling. Between 23 and 31 March 2020, the week of the UK lockdown, healthcare workers were enrolled and then followed up weekly for as long as 16 weeks. This chain is built from TRBV27 and TRBJ1-1, with no reliable assignment of the D segment. Sequenced sample: whole blood. The receptor comes from an adult who was a healthcare worker with PCR-confirmed SARS-CoV-2 infection or an uninfected control (not recorded which). The CDR3 in this case is CASSLSRQENTEAFF. The DNA sequence follows: TGTGCCAGCAGTTTATCGCGGCAGGAGAACACTGAAGCTTTCTTT.